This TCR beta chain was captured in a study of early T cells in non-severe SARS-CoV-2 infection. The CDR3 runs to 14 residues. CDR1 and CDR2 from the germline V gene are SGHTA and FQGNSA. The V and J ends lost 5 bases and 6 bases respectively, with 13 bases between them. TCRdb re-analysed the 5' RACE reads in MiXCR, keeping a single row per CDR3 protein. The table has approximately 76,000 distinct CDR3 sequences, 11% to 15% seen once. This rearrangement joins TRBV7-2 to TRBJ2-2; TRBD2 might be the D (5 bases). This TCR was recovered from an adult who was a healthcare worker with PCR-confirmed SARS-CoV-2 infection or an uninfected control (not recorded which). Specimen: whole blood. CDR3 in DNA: TGTGCCAGCAGCCTCACTAGAAGCGCCGGGGAGCTGTTTTTT. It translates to CASSLTRSAGELFF.